These 32 T cell receptor beta chains originate from one sample sequenced in a study of cytomegalovirus exposure and HLA in healthy donors. The PCR was carried out with 60 Vbeta primers and 13 Jbeta primers. Only in-frame clones appear in the TCRdb table, and some are missing; sequencing was by immunoSEQ multiplex PCR. The repertoire consists of approximately 79,000 clones, with 70% to 80% occurring once and the leading ten covering more than 8%. The specimen was PBMCs. The receptors come from a middle-aged man in good health and CMV-seropositive.

The rearrangement joins TRBV29-1 to TRBJ2-7; 9 bases are a match to TRBD2. V lost 5 bases, J lost 0 bases, and 14 bases stayed unmatched. The germline CDR1 and CDR2 sequences are SQVTM and ANQGSEA. The CDR3 totals 17 residues. CDR3 residues: CSVFGGGAETGSYEQYF. CDR3 coding DNA: TGCAGCGTTTTTGGCGGGGGGGCCGAGACGGGCTCCTACGAGCAGTACTTC.

The V gene is TRBV6-1, the J gene TRBJ1-6, with D perhaps TRBD1 (5 bases). The V and J ends lost 5 bases and 8 bases respectively, with 16 bases between them. The CDR3 covers 15 residues. Germline CDR1 MNHNS, CDR2 SASEGT. CDR3 in amino acids: CASSPIGAVYSPLHF. CDR3 sequence (DNA): TGTGCCAGCAGTCCCATAGGGGCTGTTTATTCACCCCTCCACTTT.

This sequence joins TRBV2 and TRBJ2-3; 10 bases align to TRBD2. The CDR3 is 15 residues long. V was pared by 8 bases and J by 5 bases, with 10 bases of the junction left unmatched. In germline, CDR1 is SNHLY, CDR2 FYNNEI. The CDR3 bases are TGTGCCAGCTGCCCGCTAGCGGGGGCAGGAGATACGCAGTATTTT. Translating it yields CASCPLAGAGDTQYF. Full variable domain (remainder filled in from reference TRBV2 and TRBJ2-3): EPEVTQTPSHQVTQMGQEVILRCVPISNHLYFYWYRQILGQKVEFLVSFYNNEISEKSEIFDDQFSVERPDGSNFTLKIRSTKLEDSAMYFCASCPLAGAGDTQYFGPGTRLTVL.

V is TRBV4-1 and J is TRBJ2-1; 9 bases are a match to TRBD2. The J segment lost 12 bases and the V segment lost 0 bases, leaving 18 bases of the junction unmatched. The CDR3 has 18 residues. From germline, CDR1 is MGHRA and CDR2 YSYEKL. The CDR3 coding sequence is TGCGCCAGCAGCCAAGATGTCCCCGCTGGGACTAGCACTGCGCGGCAGTTCTTC. This codes for CASSQDVPAGTSTARQFF.

The chain joins TRBV5-4 to TRBJ2-1, with TRBD2 matching 7 bases. Germline V gene lookup returns CDR1 SGHNT and CDR2 YYREEE (reference sequence). This CDR3 is built from 13 residues. Unmatched junction bases numbered 5, after V lost 2 bases and J lost 9 bases. DNA for the CDR3: TGTGCCAGCAGCTTACAGACTAGCAGTGAGCAGTTCTTC. Protein: CASSLQTSSEQFF.

The chain employs TRBV5-4 and TRBJ1-3; D ambiguous. The CDR3 loop spans 14 amino acids. V shed 2 bases and J shed 7 bases, with 13 bases lying between them. Germline V gene data show CDR1 as SGHNT and CDR2 as YYREEE (reference sequence). CDR3 in amino acids: CASSLGSEWNTIYF. Here the CDR3 DNA reads TGTGCCAGCAGCTTAGGTTCGGAGTGGAACACCATATATTTT. Full variable domain (remainder filled in from reference TRBV5-4 and TRBJ1-3): ETGVTQSPTHLIKTRGQQVTLRCSSQSGHNTVSWYQQALGQGPQFIFQYYREEENGRGNFPPRFSGLQFPNYSSELNVNALELDDSALYLCASSLGSEWNTIYFGEGSWLTVV.

The chain recombines TRBV25-1 with TRBJ2-1; D not certain. The CDR3 loop spans 16 amino acids. Germline CDR1 and CDR2: MGHDK and SYGVNS. V shed 1 base and J shed 5 bases, with 15 bases lying between them. The CDR3 coding sequence is TGTGCCAGCAGTGAATCATGGGTAAACAGCAACAATGAGCAGTTCTTC. Translated: CASSESWVNSNNEQFF.

The chain joins TRBV10-3 to TRBJ2-1, with 10 bases lining up with TRBD2. This CDR3 has 14 amino acids. J was trimmed by 7 bases and V by 6 bases; bases with no gene match: 6. The germline CDR1 and CDR2 sequences are ENHRY and SYGVKD. CDR3 coding DNA: TGTGCCATCAGCCCCGGGACTAGCGAGAATGAGCAGTTCTTC. Its protein product is CAISPGTSENEQFF.

V and J are TRBV5-1 and TRBJ2-7; the match to TRBD2 covers 10 bases. CDR3 length: 16 amino acids. J was trimmed by 3 bases and V by 4 bases; bases with no gene match: 10. CDR1 is SGHRS, CDR2 YFSETQ, per germline. CDR3 DNA sequence: TGCGCCAGCAGCGGCCAGGGACTAGCGCCTTACTACGAGCAGTACTTC. It codes for CASSGQGLAPYYEQYF.

Only a few counts were recorded for this clone. This chain connects TRBV30 to TRBJ2-1, with a tentative D call TRBD2 (6 bases). V was trimmed by 3 bases and J by 7 bases, leaving 16 bases between them. CDR3 length equals 14 residues. From germline, CDR1 is GTSNPN and CDR2 SVGIG (reference sequence). CDR3 sequence: CAWSVAADPNEQFF. The CDR3 bases are TGTGCCTGGAGCGTAGCGGCAGACCCTAATGAGCAGTTCTTC.

Here the CDR3 reads CASSIVRTGAWDSNQPQHF. The CDR3 coding sequence is TGTGCCAGTAGTATCGTCCGGACAGGGGCGTGGGATAGCAATCAGCCCCAGCATTTT. The rearrangement uses TRBV19 and TRBJ1-5; 9 nucleotides align to TRBD1. The CDR3 runs 19 residues. V gave up 3 bases and J gave up 0 bases; unmatched junction bases: 12. CDR1 LNHDA and CDR2 SQIVND come from the germline V gene (reference sequence).

This clone appeared a few times. V is TRBV7-8 and J is TRBJ2-3, with D possibly TRBD2 on 5 matching bases. CDR1 is SGHVS and CDR2 is FQNEAQ in the germline V gene. V lost 5 bases to trimming and J lost 3 bases, with 15 bases between them. The CDR3 covers 15 residues. For the CDR3, the DNA is TGTGCCAGCAGCCATGAGAGGGTATCGACAGATACGCAGTATTTT. This codes for CASSHERVSTDTQYF.

The rearrangement links TRBV10-3 to TRBJ1-1, with TRBD1 identical over 7 bases. The CDR3 is 15 amino acids. The V segment lost 4 bases and the J segment 1 base; nucleotides outside the gene matches: 6. Germline CDR1 ENHRY, CDR2 SYGVKD. This CDR3 is CAISARTGSNTEAFF. DNA for the CDR3: TGTGCCATCAGTGCTAGGACAGGCTCGAACACTGAAGCTTTCTTT.

This clone turned up a few times. J is TRBJ2-2 and V is TRBV9; 7 bases line up with TRBD1. CDR1 and CDR2 (germline): SGDLS, YYNGEE. The CDR3 totals 15 residues. V shed 2 bases, J shed 7 bases, and the junction held 8 bases outside the gene matches. The CDR3, as DNA: TGTGCCAGCAGCGTGGCAGGGGGTTATATCGGGGAGCTGTTTTTT. It yields the protein CASSVAGGYIGELFF.

The chain uses TRBV30 and TRBJ1-6; 8 positions match TRBD1. The CDR3 covers 15 residues. Germline CDR1 reads GTSNPN; CDR2 reads SVGIG (reference sequence). Trimming cost V 5 bases and J 14 bases; bases outside gene matches: 17. CDR3 sequence: CAWRGTGQPQRALHF. In DNA, the CDR3 is TGTGCCTGGCGAGGGACAGGACAGCCCCAAAGGGCCCTCCACTTT.

This clone was seen just once. This chain connects TRBV19 to TRBJ2-7; no firm D call. Deletions cut 8 bases from V and 0 bases from J, with 17 bases between. Germline V gene data show CDR1 as LNHDA and CDR2 as SQIVND (reference sequence). This CDR3 region has 15 residues. In DNA form, the CDR3 reads TGTGCCAGTTCCGCGTCCACCTATACCTCCTACGAGCAGTACTTC. Protein sequence: CASSASTYTSYEQYF.

The chain combines TRBV4-2 with TRBJ2-1, with 7 positions matching TRBD1. Germline values: CDR1 LGHNA, CDR2 YNFKEQ. After removal of 0 bases from V and 4 bases from J, the junction contained 3 bases not matched to a gene. The CDR3 consists of 15 residues. The CDR3, as DNA: TGTGCCAGCAGCCAAGAGGGACAGAGTTACAATGAGCAGTTCTTC. Translated, it gives CASSQEGQSYNEQFF.

The chain carries TRBV19 and TRBJ1-5; 9 nucleotides line up with TRBD1. The CDR3 sequence is 15 residues long. CDR1 LNHDA and CDR2 SQIVND come from the germline V gene (reference sequence). J was trimmed by 4 bases and V by 7 bases; bases with no gene match: 8. The DNA of the CDR3 is TGTGCCAGTAATCAGATGGGGACAGGGAATCAGCCCCAGCATTTT. Its translation is CASNQMGTGNQPQHF.

The CDR3 DNA reads TGTGCCAGCAGGTCGGACAGGAACACTGAAGCTTTCTTT. Translated: CASRSDRNTEAFF. The chain couples TRBV7-2 to TRBJ1-1; TRBD1 might be the D (6 bases). This CDR3 has 13 amino acids. In germline, CDR1 is SGHTA, CDR2 FQGNSA. The germline V and J ends were trimmed by 6 bases and 1 base, with 9 bases remaining between them.

This sequence joins TRBV5-1 and TRBJ2-1, with 12 bases matching TRBD2. This CDR3 region has 15 residues. With 4 bases clipped from V and 11 bases from J, the junction kept 10 bases outside the gene matches. Germline loops: CDR1 SGHRS, CDR2 YFSETQ. The CDR3: CASSPGASGGAKQFF. CDR3 bases: TGCGCCAGCAGCCCGGGAGCTAGCGGGGGGGCTAAGCAGTTCTTC.

The chain has TRBV15 and TRBJ2-3; 8 positions match TRBD2. This CDR3 is 15 amino acids long. CDR1 is LNHNV, CDR2 YYDKDF, per germline (reference sequence). V trimming: 5 bases; J trimming: 0 bases; junction bases outside the gene matches: 4. The CDR3 DNA reads TGTGCCACCAGCGGCGAGCGGGGGAGCACAGATACGCAGTATTTT. It encodes CATSGERGSTDTQYF.

This clone was seen more than once but under ten times. The J gene is TRBJ1-5, the V gene TRBV27; D may be TRBD1 (5 bases). Trimming shortened V by 3 bases and J by 4 bases, and 7 bases separated the two germline ends. CDR3 length: 13 residues. The germline V gene encodes CDR1 MNHEY and CDR2 SMNVEV (reference sequence). The CDR3 reads CASSFYRNQPQHF. The DNA of the CDR3 is TGTGCCAGCAGTTTTTACAGGAATCAGCCCCAGCATTTT.

This clone appeared a few times. The chain joins TRBV7-2 to TRBJ1-5; 9 nucleotides align to TRBD1. CDR1 SGHTA and CDR2 FQGNSA come from the germline V gene. The junction had 5 bases not matched to a gene; V was cut back by 4 bases and J by 7 bases. The CDR3 is 14 amino acids. The CDR3 DNA follows: TGTGCCAGCAGCTCGGGACAGGGAGGACAGCCCCAGCATTTT. This codes for CASSSGQGGQPQHF. The full variable domain, with the rest looked up from reference TRBV7-2 and TRBJ1-5, is GAGVSQSPSNKVTEKGKDVELRCDPISGHTALYWYRQSLGQGLEFLIYFQGNSAPDKSGLPSDRFSAERTGGSVSTLTIQRTQQEDSAVYLCASSSGQGGQPQHFGDGTRLSIL.

The V call is TRBV6-1, the J call TRBJ1-5; D is ambiguous. The CDR3 contains 16 residues. V lost 2 bases to trimming and J lost 1 base, with 12 bases between them. Germline values: CDR1 MNHNS, CDR2 SASEGT. In nucleotides, the CDR3 is TGTGCCAGCAGTGAAAGAGGAGGGCGGAGCAATCAGCCCCAGCATTTT. Translated, it gives CASSERGGRSNQPQHF.

The chain carries TRBV9 and TRBJ2-1; 7 nucleotides match TRBD2. The CDR3 totals 12 residues. The junction had 1 base not matched to a gene; V was cut back by 3 bases and J by 7 bases. Germline CDR1 is SGDLS and CDR2 is YYNGEE. The chain's CDR3 is CASSAGGNEQFF. The DNA for the CDR3 is TGTGCCAGCAGCGCGGGGGGAAATGAGCAGTTCTTC.

This sequence joins TRBV7-8 and TRBJ2-3, with 10 bases identical to TRBD2. V shed 6 bases and J 1 base; nucleotides not matched to a gene: 7. CDR1 and CDR2 from the germline V gene are SGHVS and FQNEAQ. The length of the CDR3 is 16 residues. CDR3 amino acids: CASRPLAGGRTDTQYF. DNA for the CDR3: TGTGCCAGCAGACCCTTAGCGGGGGGCCGCACAGATACGCAGTATTTT. The variable domain in full, with the rest retrieved from reference TRBV7-8 and TRBJ2-3, is GAGVSQSPRYKVAKRGQDVALRCDPISGHVSLFWYQQALGQGPEFLTYFQNEAQLDKSGLPSDRFFAERPEGSVSTLKIQRTQQEDSAVYLCASRPLAGGRTDTQYFGPGTRLTVL.

V gene TRBV5-3 combines with J gene TRBJ2-7; 14 positions match TRBD2. TRBV5-3 belongs to the ORF category, with a function that is uncertain. The J segment lost 4 bases and the V segment lost 4 bases, leaving 7 bases of the junction unmatched. The CDR3 sequence is 16 residues long. In DNA, the CDR3 is TGTGCCAGAAGCCTTAGGACTAGCGGGAGGCCGTACGAGCAGTACTTC. Its protein is CARSLRTSGRPYEQYF.

V gene TRBV15 combines with J gene TRBJ2-7; a possible D gene is TRBD1 (6 bases). Germline loops: CDR1 LNHNV, CDR2 YYDKDF (reference sequence). V was cut by 5 bases and J by 5 bases, with 19 bases left in between. The CDR3 is 15 residues long. The CDR3 DNA sequence: TGTGCCACCAGCTTAAATCTGGGGGCGCAGGACGAGCAGTACTTC. This encodes CATSLNLGAQDEQYF.

Here the CDR3 reads CASSAPGSVEQYF. In nucleotides, the CDR3 is TGTGCCAGCAGCGCCCCCGGTTCGGTCGAGCAGTACTTC. The chain has TRBV16 and TRBJ2-7; the D is unclear. This CDR3 region has 13 residues. V shed 5 bases and J shed 6 bases, with 14 bases lying between them. Germline values: CDR1 KGHSY, CDR2 FQNENV. The whole variable domain, filled in from reference TRBV16 and TRBJ2-7, reads GEEVAQTPKHLVRGEGQKAKLYCAPIKGHSYVFWYQQVLKNEFKFLISFQNENVFDETGMPKERFSAKCLPNSPCSLEIQATKLEDSAVYFCASSAPGSVEQYFGPGTRLTVT.

The chain recombines TRBV6-1 with TRBJ1-1; TRBD1 aligns across 8 bases. Trimming at V came to 8 bases and at J to 5 bases, leaving 7 bases not matched to a gene. Germline assignment: CDR1 MNHNS and CDR2 SASEGT. CDR3 length: 13 residues. In nucleotides, the CDR3 is TGTGCCAGCTCCAGGGGGCTGGAAACTGAAGCTTTCTTT. It translates to CASSRGLETEAFF.

V usage is TRBV9 and J usage is TRBJ2-1; 9 bases are a match to TRBD2. The germline V gene has CDR1 SGDLS and CDR2 YYNGEE. The CDR3 length is 15 residues. Trimming removed 0 bases from V and 7 bases from J; junction bases left unmatched: 5. As DNA, the CDR3 is TGTGCCAGCAGCGTAGTTCCAGCGGGAGGTAATGAGCAGTTCTTC. Translation: CASSVVPAGGNEQFF.

A few counts support this clone. This chain uses TRBV27 with TRBJ1-2, with 10 positions matching TRBD1. J lost 8 bases, V lost 4 bases, and 4 bases had no gene match. This CDR3 has 13 amino acids. Looked up from germline, CDR1 is MNHEY and CDR2 is SMNVEV (reference sequence). As DNA, the CDR3 is TGTGCCAGCAGTTGGGACAGGGGCCGAGGCTACACCTTC. Its translation is CASSWDRGRGYTF.